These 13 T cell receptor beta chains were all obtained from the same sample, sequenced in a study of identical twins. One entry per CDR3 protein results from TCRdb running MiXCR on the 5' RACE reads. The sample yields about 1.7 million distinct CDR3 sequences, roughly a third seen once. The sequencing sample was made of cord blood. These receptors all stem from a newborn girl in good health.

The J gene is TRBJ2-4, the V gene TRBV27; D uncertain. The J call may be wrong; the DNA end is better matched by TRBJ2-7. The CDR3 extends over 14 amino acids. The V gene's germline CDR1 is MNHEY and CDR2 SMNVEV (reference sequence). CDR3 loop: CASSFLGSGYEQYF. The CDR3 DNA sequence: TGTGCCAGCAGTTTTCTGGGGTCGGGCTACGAGCAGTACTTC.

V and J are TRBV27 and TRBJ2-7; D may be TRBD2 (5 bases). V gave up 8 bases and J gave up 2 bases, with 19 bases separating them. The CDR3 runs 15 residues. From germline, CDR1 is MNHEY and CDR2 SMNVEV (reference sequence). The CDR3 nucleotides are TGTGCCAGCGCTCGAGACGGCCTCGGGGCCTACGAGCAGTACTTC. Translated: CASARDGLGAYEQYF.

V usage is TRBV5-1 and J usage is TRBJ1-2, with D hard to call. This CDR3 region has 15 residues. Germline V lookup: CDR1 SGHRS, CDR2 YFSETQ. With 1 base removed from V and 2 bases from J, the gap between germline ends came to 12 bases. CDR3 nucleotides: TGCGCCAGCAGCTTGACCGGGCCCCCCAACTATGGCTACACCTTC. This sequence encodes CASSLTGPPNYGYTF.

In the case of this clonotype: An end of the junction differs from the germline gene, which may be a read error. This CDR3 reads CSARGSYELYF. The CDR3 coding sequence is TGCAGTGCTAGAGGGTCCTACGAGCTGTACTTC. V and J are TRBV20-1 and TRBJ2-7; the D is unclear. The CDR3 consists of 11 residues. Germline V gene lookup returns CDR1 DFQATT and CDR2 SNEGSKA (reference sequence).

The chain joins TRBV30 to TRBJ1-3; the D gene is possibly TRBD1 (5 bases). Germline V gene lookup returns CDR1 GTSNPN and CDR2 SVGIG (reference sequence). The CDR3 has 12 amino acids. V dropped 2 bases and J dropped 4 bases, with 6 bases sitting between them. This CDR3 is CAWSPGGNTIYF. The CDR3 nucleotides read TGTGCCTGGAGTCCAGGGGGAAACACCATATATTTT.

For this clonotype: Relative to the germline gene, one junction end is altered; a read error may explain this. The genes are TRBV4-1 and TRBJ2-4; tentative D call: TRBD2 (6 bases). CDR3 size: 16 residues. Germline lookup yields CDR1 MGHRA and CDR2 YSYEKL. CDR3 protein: CASSQDRGGTKNTQYF. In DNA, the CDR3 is TGCGCCAGCAGCCAAGATAGGGGCGGGACCAAAAACACTCAGTACTTC.

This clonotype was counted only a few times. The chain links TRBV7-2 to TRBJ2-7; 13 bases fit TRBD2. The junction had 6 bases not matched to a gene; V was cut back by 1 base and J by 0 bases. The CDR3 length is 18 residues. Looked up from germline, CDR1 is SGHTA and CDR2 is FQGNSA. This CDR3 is CASSLETSGGKISYEQYF. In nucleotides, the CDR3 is TGTGCCAGCAGCTTAGAGACTAGCGGGGGGAAAATCTCCTACGAGCAGTACTTC.

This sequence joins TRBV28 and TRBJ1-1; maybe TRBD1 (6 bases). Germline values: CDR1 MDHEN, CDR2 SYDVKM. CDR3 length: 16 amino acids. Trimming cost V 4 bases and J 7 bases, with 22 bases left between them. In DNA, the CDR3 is TGTGCCAGCAGTTCGGGAGACAGGCCAGGGTATGGTGAAGCTTTCTTT. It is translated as CASSSGDRPGYGEAFF. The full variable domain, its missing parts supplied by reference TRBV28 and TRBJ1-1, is DVKVTQSSRYLVKRTGEKVFLECVQDMDHENMFWYRQDPGLGLRLIYFSYDVKMKEKGDIPEGYSVSREKKERFSLILESASTNQTSMYLCASSSGDRPGYGEAFFGQGTRLTVV.

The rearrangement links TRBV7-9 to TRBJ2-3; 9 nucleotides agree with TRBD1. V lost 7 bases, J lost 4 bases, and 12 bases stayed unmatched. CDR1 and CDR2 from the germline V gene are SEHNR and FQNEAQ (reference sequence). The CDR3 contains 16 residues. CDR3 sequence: CASTPGEDRGADTQYF. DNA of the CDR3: TGTGCCAGCACTCCTGGGGAGGACAGGGGTGCAGATACGCAGTATTTT.

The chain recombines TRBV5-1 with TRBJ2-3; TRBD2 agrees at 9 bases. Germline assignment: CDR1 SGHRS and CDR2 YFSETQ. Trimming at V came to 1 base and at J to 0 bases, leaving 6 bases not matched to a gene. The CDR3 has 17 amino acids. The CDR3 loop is CASSLIAGGGSTDTQYF. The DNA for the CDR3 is TGCGCCAGCAGCTTGATCGCGGGGGGGGGCAGCACAGATACGCAGTATTTT. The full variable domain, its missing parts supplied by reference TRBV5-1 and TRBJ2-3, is KAGVTQTPRYLIKTRGQQVTLSCSPISGHRSVSWYQQTPGQGLQFLFEYFSETQRNKGNFPGRFSGRQFSNSRSEMNVSTLELGDSALYLCASSLIAGGGSTDTQYFGPGTRLTVL.

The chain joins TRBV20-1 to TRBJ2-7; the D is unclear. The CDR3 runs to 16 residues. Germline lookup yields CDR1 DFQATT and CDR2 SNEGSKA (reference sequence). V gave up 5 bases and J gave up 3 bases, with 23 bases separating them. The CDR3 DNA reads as TGCAGTGCTGAAGGGCCCAGTATCTCCTTTGTCTACGAGCAGTACTTC. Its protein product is CSAEGPSISFVYEQYF.

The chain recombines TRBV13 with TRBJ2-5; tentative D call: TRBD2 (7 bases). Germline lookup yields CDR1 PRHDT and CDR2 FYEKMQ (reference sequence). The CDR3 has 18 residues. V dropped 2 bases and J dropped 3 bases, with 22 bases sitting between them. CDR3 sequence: CASSLSPGGAGSKETQYF. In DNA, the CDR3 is TGTGCCAGCAGCTTAAGCCCGGGGGGCGCGGGTAGCAAAGAGACCCAGTACTTC.

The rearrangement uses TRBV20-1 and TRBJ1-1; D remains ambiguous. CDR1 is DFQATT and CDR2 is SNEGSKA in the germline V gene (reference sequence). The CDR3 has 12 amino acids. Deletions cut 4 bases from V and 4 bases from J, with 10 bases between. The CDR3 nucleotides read TGCAGTGCTATAGATTACGGCACTGAAGCTTTCTTT. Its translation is CSAIDYGTEAFF.